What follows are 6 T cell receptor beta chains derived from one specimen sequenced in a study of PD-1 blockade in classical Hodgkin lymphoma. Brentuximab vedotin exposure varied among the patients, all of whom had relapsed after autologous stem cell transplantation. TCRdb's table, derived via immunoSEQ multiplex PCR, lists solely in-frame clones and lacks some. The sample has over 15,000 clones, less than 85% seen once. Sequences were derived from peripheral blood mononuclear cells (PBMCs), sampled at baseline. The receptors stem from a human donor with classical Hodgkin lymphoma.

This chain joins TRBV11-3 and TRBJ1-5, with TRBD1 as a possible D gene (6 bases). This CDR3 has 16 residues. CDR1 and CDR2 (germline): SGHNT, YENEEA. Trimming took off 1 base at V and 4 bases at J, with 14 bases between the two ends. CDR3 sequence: CASSLGGGRGNQPQHF. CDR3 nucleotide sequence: TGTGCCAGCAGCTTAGGAGGGGGGCGAGGGAATCAGCCCCAGCATTTT.

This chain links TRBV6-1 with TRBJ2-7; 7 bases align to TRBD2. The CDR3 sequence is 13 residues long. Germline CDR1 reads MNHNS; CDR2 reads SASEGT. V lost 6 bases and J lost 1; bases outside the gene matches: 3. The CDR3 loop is CASRGGESYEQYF. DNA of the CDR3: TGTGCCAGCAGGGGAGGGGAATCCTACGAGCAGTACTTC.

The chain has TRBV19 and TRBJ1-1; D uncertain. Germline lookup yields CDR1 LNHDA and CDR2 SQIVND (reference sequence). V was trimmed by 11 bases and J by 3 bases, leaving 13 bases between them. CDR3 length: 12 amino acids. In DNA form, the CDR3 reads TGTGCCTCCGGAAGACGTGACACTGAAGCTTTCTTT. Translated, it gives CASGRRDTEAFF.

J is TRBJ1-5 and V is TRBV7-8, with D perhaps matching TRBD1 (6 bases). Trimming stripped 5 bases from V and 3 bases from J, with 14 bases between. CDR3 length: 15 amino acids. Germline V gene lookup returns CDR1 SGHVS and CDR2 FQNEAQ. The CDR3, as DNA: TGTGCCAGCAGCCAATACCAGGGGTTCAATCAGCCCCAGCATTTT. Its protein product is CASSQYQGFNQPQHF.

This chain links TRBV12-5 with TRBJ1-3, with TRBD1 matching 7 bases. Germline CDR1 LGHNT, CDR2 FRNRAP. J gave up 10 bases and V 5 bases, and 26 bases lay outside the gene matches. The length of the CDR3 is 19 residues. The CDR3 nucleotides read TGTGCTAGTGGTCCCTGGACAGGTTCTTTGATTGCTACCCCCGGGACCATATATTTT. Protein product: CASGPWTGSLIATPGTIYF.

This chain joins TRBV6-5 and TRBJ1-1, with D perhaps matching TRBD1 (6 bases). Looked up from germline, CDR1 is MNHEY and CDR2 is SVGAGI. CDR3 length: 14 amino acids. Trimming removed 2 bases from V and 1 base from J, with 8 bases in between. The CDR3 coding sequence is TGTGCCAGCAGTTACGGACAGAGGAACACTGAAGCTTTCTTT. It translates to CASSYGQRNTEAFF.